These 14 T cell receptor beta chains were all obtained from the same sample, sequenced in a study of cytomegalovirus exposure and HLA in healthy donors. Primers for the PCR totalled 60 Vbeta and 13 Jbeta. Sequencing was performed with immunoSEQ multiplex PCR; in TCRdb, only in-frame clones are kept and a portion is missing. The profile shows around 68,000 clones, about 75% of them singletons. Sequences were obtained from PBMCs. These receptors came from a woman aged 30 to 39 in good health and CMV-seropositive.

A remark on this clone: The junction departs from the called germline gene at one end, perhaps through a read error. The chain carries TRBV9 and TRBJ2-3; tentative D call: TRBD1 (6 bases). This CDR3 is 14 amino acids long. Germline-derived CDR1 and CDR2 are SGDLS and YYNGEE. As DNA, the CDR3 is TGTGCCGGCAGCGTAGAGGGGGAAACAGATACGCAGTATTTT. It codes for CAGSVEGETDTQYF. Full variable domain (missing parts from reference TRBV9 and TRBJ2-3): DSGVTQTPKHLITATGQRVTLRCSPRSGDLSVYWYQQSLDQGLQFLIQYYNGEERAKGNILERFSAQQFPDLHSELNLSSLELGDSALYFCAGSVEGETDTQYFGPGTRLTVL.

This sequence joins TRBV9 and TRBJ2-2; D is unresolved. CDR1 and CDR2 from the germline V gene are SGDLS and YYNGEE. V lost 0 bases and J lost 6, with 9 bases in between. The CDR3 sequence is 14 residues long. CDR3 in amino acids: CASSVGAAPGELFF. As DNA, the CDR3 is TGTGCCAGCAGCGTAGGTGCGGCTCCCGGGGAGCTGTTTTTT.

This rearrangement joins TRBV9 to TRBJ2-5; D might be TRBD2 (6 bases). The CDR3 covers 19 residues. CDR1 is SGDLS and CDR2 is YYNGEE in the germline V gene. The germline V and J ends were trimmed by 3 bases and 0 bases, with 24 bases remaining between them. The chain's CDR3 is CASSGPPRRAGSNQETQYF. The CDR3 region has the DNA TGTGCCAGCAGCGGGCCCCCCAGGAGGGCAGGGTCTAACCAAGAGACCCAGTACTTC.

This chain's CDR3 is CASSYLLAREQFF. In DNA form, the CDR3 reads TGTGCCAGCAGTTACCTACTAGCACGTGAGCAGTTCTTC. The chain joins TRBV6-5 to TRBJ2-1; perhaps TRBD2 as D (6 bases). V lost 2 bases and J lost 9, with 11 bases in between. The CDR3 extends over 13 amino acids. The germline CDR1 and CDR2 sequences are MNHEY and SVGAGI.

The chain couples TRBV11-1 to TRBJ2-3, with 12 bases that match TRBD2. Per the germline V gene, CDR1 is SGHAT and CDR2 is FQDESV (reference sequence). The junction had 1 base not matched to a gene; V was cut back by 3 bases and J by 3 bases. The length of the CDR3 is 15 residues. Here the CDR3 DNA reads TGTGCCAGCAGCTTGACTAGCGGGAGAACAGATACGCAGTATTTT. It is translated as CASSLTSGRTDTQYF.

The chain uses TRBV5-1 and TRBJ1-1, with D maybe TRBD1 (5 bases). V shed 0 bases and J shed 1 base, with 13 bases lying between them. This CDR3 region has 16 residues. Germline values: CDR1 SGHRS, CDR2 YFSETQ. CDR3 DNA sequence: TGCGCCAGCAGCTTGGGGCTTGACAGACCGAACACTGAAGCTTTCTTT. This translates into CASSLGLDRPNTEAFF. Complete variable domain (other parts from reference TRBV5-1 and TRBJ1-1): KAGVTQTPRYLIKTRGQQVTLSCSPISGHRSVSWYQQTPGQGLQFLFEYFSETQRNKGNFPGRFSGRQFSNSRSEMNVSTLELGDSALYLCASSLGLDRPNTEAFFGQGTRLTVV.

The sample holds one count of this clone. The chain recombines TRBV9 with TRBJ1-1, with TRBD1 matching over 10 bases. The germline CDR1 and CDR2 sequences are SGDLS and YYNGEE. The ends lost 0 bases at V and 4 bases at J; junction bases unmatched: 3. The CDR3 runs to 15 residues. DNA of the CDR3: TGTGCCAGCAGCGTAGGAGGGACAGGGGTCACTGAAGCTTTCTTT. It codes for CASSVGGTGVTEAFF.

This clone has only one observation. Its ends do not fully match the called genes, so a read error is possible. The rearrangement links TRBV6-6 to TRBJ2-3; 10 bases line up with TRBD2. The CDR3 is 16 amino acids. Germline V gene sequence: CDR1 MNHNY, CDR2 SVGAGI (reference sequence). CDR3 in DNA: TGTGTCAGCAGCCGGACTAGCGGAGGAGGCACAGATACGCAGTATTTT. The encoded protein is CVSSRTSGGGTDTQYF.

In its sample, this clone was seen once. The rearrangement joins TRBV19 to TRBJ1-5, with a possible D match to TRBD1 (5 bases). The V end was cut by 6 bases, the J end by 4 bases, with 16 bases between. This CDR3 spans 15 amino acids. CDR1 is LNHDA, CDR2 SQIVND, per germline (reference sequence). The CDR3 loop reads CASREKGITNQPQHF. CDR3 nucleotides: TGTGCCAGTAGGGAAAAGGGGATAACGAATCAGCCCCAGCATTTT. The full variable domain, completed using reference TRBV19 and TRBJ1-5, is DGGITQSPKYLFRKEGQNVTLSCEQNLNHDAMYWYRQDPGQGLRLIYYSQIVNDFQKGDIAEGYSVSREKKESFPLTVTSAQKNPTAFYLCASREKGITNQPQHFGDGTRLSIL.

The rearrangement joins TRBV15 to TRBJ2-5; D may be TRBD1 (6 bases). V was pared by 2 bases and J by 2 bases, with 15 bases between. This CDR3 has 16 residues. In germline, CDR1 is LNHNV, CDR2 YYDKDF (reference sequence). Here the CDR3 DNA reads TGTGCCACCAGCAGACCCGGGACACAAGAACAAGAGACCCAGTACTTC. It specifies CATSRPGTQEQETQYF.

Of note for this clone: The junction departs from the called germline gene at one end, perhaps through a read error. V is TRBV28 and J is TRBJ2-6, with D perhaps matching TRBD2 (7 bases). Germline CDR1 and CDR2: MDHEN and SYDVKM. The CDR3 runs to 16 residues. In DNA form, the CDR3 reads TGTGCCAGCTTAGGGGGGGGCGTGGATGGGGCCAACGTCCTGCCTTTC. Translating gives CASLGGGVDGANVLPF.

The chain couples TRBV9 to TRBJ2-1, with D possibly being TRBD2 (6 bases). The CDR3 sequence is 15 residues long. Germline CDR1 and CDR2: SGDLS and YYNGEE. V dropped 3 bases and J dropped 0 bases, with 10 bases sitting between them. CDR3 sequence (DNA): TGTGCCAGCAGCGGCGGACTATACTCCTACAATGAGCAGTTCTTC. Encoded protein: CASSGGLYSYNEQFF.

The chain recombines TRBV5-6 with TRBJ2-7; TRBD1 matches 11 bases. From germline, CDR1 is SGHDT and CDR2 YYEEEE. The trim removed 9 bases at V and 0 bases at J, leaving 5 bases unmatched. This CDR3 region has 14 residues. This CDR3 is CAKGDRGNSYEQYF. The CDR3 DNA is TGTGCCAAAGGGGACAGGGGGAACTCCTACGAGCAGTACTTC. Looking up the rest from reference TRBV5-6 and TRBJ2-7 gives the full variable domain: DAGVTQSPTHLIKTRGQQVTLRCSPKSGHDTVSWYQQALGQGPQFIFQYYEEEERQRGNFPDRFSGHQFPNYSSELNVNALLLGDSALYLCAKGDRGNSYEQYFGPGTRLTVT.

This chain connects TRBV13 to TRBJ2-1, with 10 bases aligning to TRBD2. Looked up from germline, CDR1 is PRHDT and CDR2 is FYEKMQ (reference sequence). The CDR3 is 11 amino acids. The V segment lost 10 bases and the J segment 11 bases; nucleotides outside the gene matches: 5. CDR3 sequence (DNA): TGTGCCACCCCTAGCGGGAGCCAGCAGTTCTTC. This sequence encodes CATPSGSQQFF.